This T cell receptor (beta chain) is drawn from a study of cytomegalovirus exposure and HLA in healthy donors. Background on the study: Later analysis reported that the 110 or so validation repertoires shared the platform of the roughly 680 first-cohort repertoires.

CDR3 length: 16 residues. Germline CDR1 and CDR2: MNHEY and SMNVEV (reference sequence). With V trimmed by 6 bases and J by 3 bases, 5 bases remained unmatched. Worth noting for this clone: Different DNA sequences within this sample yield the same CDR3.

Profiled with immunoSEQ multiplex PCR; TCRdb holds only in-frame clones, not every one. Here the sample spans 200,000 to 250,000 clones, 80% to 90% being singletons. What was sequenced was PBMCs. The chain couples TRBV27 to TRBJ2-1; 13 nucleotides align to TRBD2. The sequence was collected from a young man in good health and CMV-seronegative. CDR3 DNA: TGTGCCAGCAGCCCCGGGACTAGCGGGAACTACAATGAGCAGTTCTTC. Protein product: CASSPGTSGNYNEQFF.